One and the same sample provided the 7 T cell receptor beta chains below, sequenced in a study of CXCR3 chemokines and chemotherapy response in bladder cancer. TCRdb passed the PCR reads through MiXCR, listing each CDR3 protein once. The sample has approximately 12,000 distinct CDR3 sequences; around 12% are singletons. Sample collection occurred from a patient whose treatment included neoadjuvant chemotherapy. These receptors originate from a human donor with bladder cancer that did not respond to neoadjuvant chemotherapy.

The chain links TRBV20-1 to TRBJ1-1; perhaps TRBD1 as D (5 bases). The germline V gene encodes CDR1 DFQATT and CDR2 SNEGSKA (reference sequence). V lost 5 bases, J lost 5 bases, and 15 bases lay in between. The CDR3 runs to 13 residues. Here the CDR3 reads CSASGLLITEAFF. The CDR3 DNA follows: TGCAGTGCTTCAGGGTTGTTAATTACTGAAGCTTTCTTT.

This clonotype counts as medium-sized. The chain joins TRBV6-2 or TRBV6-3 to TRBJ2-7; D remains unclear. The CDR3 is 15 amino acids. CDR1 is MNHEY and CDR2 is SVGEGT in the germline V gene. V lost 2 bases to trimming and J lost 0 bases, with 11 bases between them. The CDR3 loop is CASSYNLLYSYEQYF. DNA for the CDR3: TGTGCCAGCAGTTACAACTTACTGTACTCCTACGAGCAGTACTTC.

There are many counts of this clonotype. The chain employs TRBV18 and TRBJ2-6; D may correspond to TRBD1 or TRBD2 (5 bases each). The V gene lost 2 bases and the J gene lost 0 bases, with 8 bases spanning the gap. Germline V CDR1 and CDR2: KGHSH, LQKENI. The CDR3 totals 16 residues. As DNA, the CDR3 is TGTGCCAGCTCACCATGGGGGAGCTCTGGGGCCAACGTCCTGACTTTC. Encoded protein: CASSPWGSSGANVLTF. Based on the CDR3 plus reference TRBV18 and TRBJ2-6, the full variable domain is NAGVMQNPRHLVRRRGQEARLRCSPMKGHSHVYWYRQLPEEGLKFMVYLQKENIIDESGMPKERFSAEFPKEGPSILRIQQVVRGDSAAYFCASSPWGSSGANVLTFGAGSRLTVL.

This clonotype showed up many times. The V call is TRBV6-2 or TRBV6-3, the J call TRBJ1-1; D is perhaps TRBD1 (6 bases). Germline CDR1 reads MNHEY; CDR2 reads SVGEGT. Trimming pared 8 bases from V and 5 bases from J, leaving 18 bases between. This CDR3 region has 14 residues. CDR3 coding DNA: TGTGCCAGCGCGTCTAGGACAGAGGGGACTGAAGCTTTCTTT. Its protein product is CASASRTEGTEAFF.

In its sample, this clonotype was seen many times. The rearrangement links TRBV18 to TRBJ1-1; D might be TRBD1 (6 bases). Trimming took off 6 bases at V and 1 base at J, with 12 bases between the two ends. Germline-derived CDR1 and CDR2 are KGHSH and LQKENI. The CDR3 totals 14 residues. CDR3 amino acids: CASSLDSSNTEAFF. As DNA, the CDR3 is TGTGCCAGCTCGCTGGACAGTTCGAACACTGAAGCTTTCTTT. The full variable domain, with the rest looked up from reference TRBV18 and TRBJ1-1, is NAGVMQNPRHLVRRRGQEARLRCSPMKGHSHVYWYRQLPEEGLKFMVYLQKENIIDESGMPKERFSAEFPKEGPSILRIQQVVRGDSAAYFCASSLDSSNTEAFFGQGTRLTVV.

The chain uses TRBV5-4 and TRBJ2-5; D is perhaps TRBD1 (6 bases). Germline CDR1 reads SGHNT; CDR2 reads YYREEE (reference sequence). This CDR3 is built from 14 residues. V was shortened by 4 bases and J by 5 bases, with 15 bases between the two germline ends. The CDR3 nucleotides are TGTGCCAGCAGCCAACAGGGCGGGTGGGAGACCCAGTACTTC. Amino acids: CASSQQGGWETQYF.

This clonotype is medium-sized in the sample. This chain joins TRBV6-6 and TRBJ1-2; the match to TRBD1 covers 7 bases. V gave up 6 bases and J gave up 7 bases; unmatched junction bases: 14. Looked up from germline, CDR1 is MNHNY and CDR2 is SVGAGI (reference sequence). This CDR3 spans 15 amino acids. CDR3 protein: CASSLHLTGSSGYTF. DNA of the CDR3: TGTGCCAGCAGCCTACACCTGACAGGGTCTAGTGGCTACACCTTC.